One TCR beta chain is described in this entry. The CDR3 length is 15 residues. The germline V gene encodes CDR1 SGDLS and CDR2 YYNGEE. The junction had 2 bases not matched to a gene; V was cut back by 0 bases and J by 6 bases. In the authors' methods: Reference gene primer amplification gave nucleated cell count estimates. TCRdb keeps only in-frame clones here, not all; method: immunoSEQ multiplex PCR. The V and J calls and clone size are taken from that table; D and trimming were inferred from the DNA. The table has some 120,000 clones, 88% seen once. These data originate in a study of blood T cell repertoires in COVID-19. Overall study: Samples came from the United States, Italy and Spain, spanning acute and convalescent COVID-19. From T cells, B-cell-depleted T cells, or PBMCs came the material, which was cDNA or gDNA.

This sequence originates from a man aged 45-60 years with acute or convalescent COVID-19. V and J are TRBV9 and TRBJ2-1, with 11 bases lining up with TRBD2. Sequencing was carried out using peripheral blood. Here the CDR3 reads CASSVEGLAVNEQFF. The CDR3 region has the DNA TGTGCCAGCAGCGTAGAGGGACTAGCGGTCAATGAGCAGTTCTTC.